These 21 T cell receptor beta chains were sequenced from one sample in a study of blood T cell repertoires in COVID-19 (dated by TCRdb to 2018 to 2020). Library construction relied on the immunoSEQ multiplex PCR assay. TCRdb carries this immuneACCESS record with in-frame sequences only. Its versions omit some clonotypes, under half of them owing to an unresolved V gene in the studies checked, with the rest unexplained. The sample table contains over 85,000 clones; only one count was recorded for approximately 67% of them. Under 10% of the sample is in the top ten clones. Sequencing was done on a sample of peripheral blood. These receptors were obtained from a woman aged 60-70 years with acute or convalescent COVID-19.

This chain joins TRBV5-5 and TRBJ1-5; unclear D gene. Germline V lookup: CDR1 SGHKS, CDR2 YYEKEE (reference sequence). Trimming shortened V by 2 bases and J by 5 bases, and 14 bases separated the two germline ends. The CDR3 covers 15 residues. The CDR3, as DNA: TGTGCCAGCAGCTTTGCGAACCAACGCGATCAGCCCCAGCATTTT. This encodes CASSFANQRDQPQHF.

The chain combines TRBV30 with TRBJ2-7, with D maybe TRBD1 (6 bases). Germline CDR1 GTSNPN, CDR2 SVGIG (reference sequence). This CDR3 is 16 amino acids long. V lost 3 bases to trimming and J lost 3 bases, with 21 bases between them. CDR3 in DNA: TGTGCCTGGAGCAACCTTGGGGGCGGTTCGTTCTACGAGCAGTACTTC. Translating gives CAWSNLGGGSFYEQYF.

The CDR3 bases are TGTGCCAGCACGGGACAGTCCTTGGAGGGCTACACCTTC. Its translation is CASTGQSLEGYTF. The rearrangement links TRBV6-5 to TRBJ1-2; 7 positions match TRBD1. The CDR3 sequence is 13 residues long. V lost 7 bases and J lost 8; bases outside the gene matches: 10. CDR1 and CDR2 from the germline V gene are MNHEY and SVGAGI.

This clone was found a few times. V is TRBV27 and J is TRBJ2-7; D is unclear. Trimming pared 3 bases from V and 3 bases from J, leaving 3 bases between. The germline CDR1 and CDR2 sequences are MNHEY and SMNVEV (reference sequence). The CDR3 is 11 residues long. CDR3 in DNA: TGTGCCAGCAGTTTCGGCTACGAGCAGTACTTC. It codes for CASSFGYEQYF.

The CDR3 region is CASRLTGQGSYEQYF. CDR3 coding DNA: TGTGCCAGTAGGCTAACGGGACAGGGGTCCTACGAGCAGTACTTC. J is TRBJ2-7 and V is TRBV19; 10 bases map to TRBD1. The CDR3 consists of 15 residues. The germline gives CDR1 LNHDA, CDR2 SQIVND (reference sequence). J gave up 1 base and V 6 bases, and 6 bases lay outside the gene matches.

The V call is TRBV5-8, the J call TRBJ2-7; 10 positions agree with TRBD1. There are 15 residues in the CDR3. Germline CDR1 and CDR2: SGHTS and YDEGEE. Unmatched junction bases numbered 3, after V lost 0 bases and J lost 3 bases. CDR3 sequence reads: CASSLGTGGVYEQYF. The CDR3, as DNA: TGTGCCAGCAGCTTGGGGACAGGGGGGGTCTACGAGCAGTACTTC.

This clone appeared once. V usage is TRBV6-6 and J usage is TRBJ2-7; 10 positions match TRBD2. The CDR3 totals 15 residues. Trimming cost V 5 bases and J 0 bases; bases outside gene matches: 4. The germline gives CDR1 MNHNY, CDR2 SVGAGI (reference sequence). Here the CDR3 reads CASSGVAGGSYEQYF. CDR3 DNA sequence: TGTGCCAGCAGTGGCGTAGCGGGGGGCTCCTACGAGCAGTACTTC.

V gene TRBV5-1 combines with J gene TRBJ1-1, with D possibly TRBD1 on 6 matching bases. This CDR3 is built from 17 residues. The V end was cut by 5 bases, the J end by 2 bases, with 22 bases between. CDR1 SGHRS and CDR2 YFSETQ come from the germline V gene. CDR3 amino acids: CASSSKHREPTNTEAFF. CDR3 nucleotide sequence: TGCGCCAGCAGTTCGAAACACAGGGAACCCACTAACACTGAAGCTTTCTTT.

This chain joins TRBV5-1 and TRBJ2-3; 8 positions match TRBD1. V lost 1 base and J lost 8; bases outside the gene matches: 9. The V gene's germline CDR1 is SGHRS and CDR2 YFSETQ. This CDR3 has 15 amino acids. This CDR3 reads CASSLMDRDMGTQYF. CDR3 nucleotides: TGCGCCAGCAGCTTGATGGACAGGGATATGGGTACGCAGTATTTT.

This rearrangement joins TRBV19 to TRBJ1-3, with D possibly TRBD1 on 6 matching bases. The germline V and J ends were trimmed by 8 bases and 7 bases, with 18 bases remaining between them. Germline V gene data show CDR1 as LNHDA and CDR2 as SQIVND (reference sequence). The CDR3 is 14 amino acids. CDR3 DNA sequence: TGTGCCAGTGTCGGGACACCCCCCCGGAACACCATATATTTT. Its protein product is CASVGTPPRNTIYF.

This clone was counted once. The chain uses TRBV21-1 and TRBJ1-5; no DNA check was done on the table's D call, TRBD1. TRBV21-1 corresponds to a pseudogene. This CDR3 has 16 amino acids. CDR3 nucleotide sequence: TGTGCCAGCATCGTTCCTGACAGGGAGAGGAATCAGCCCCAGCATTTT. It yields the protein CASIVPDRERNQPQHF.

This clone was observed a single time. V is TRBV2 and J is TRBJ1-2; TRBD1 matches at 7 bases. The CDR3 contains 12 residues. The V and J ends lost 4 bases and 8 bases, in that order; junction bases with no gene match: 4. Germline V gene data show CDR1 as SNHLY and CDR2 as FYNNEI. CDR3 sequence reads: CASSGQGRGYTF. In DNA form, the CDR3 reads TGTGCCAGCAGTGGACAGGGACGCGGCTACACCTTC.

This chain connects TRBV27 to TRBJ1-5; no clear D gene. CDR1 is MNHEY and CDR2 is SMNVEV in the germline V gene (reference sequence). The CDR3 consists of 13 residues. V was cut by 5 bases and J by 9 bases, with 14 bases left in between. CDR3 region: CASSQQLAGPQHF. CDR3 bases: TGTGCCAGCAGTCAACAGCTGGCAGGGCCCCAGCATTTT.

There are a few counts of this clone. The V and J genes are TRBV6-5 and TRBJ2-7; possible D gene TRBD1, 6 bases. CDR3 length equals 13 residues. With 6 bases removed from V and 2 bases from J, the gap between germline ends came to 11 bases. Germline-derived CDR1 and CDR2 are MNHEY and SVGAGI. CDR3 sequence: CASSREGAYEQYF. CDR3 DNA sequence: TGTGCCAGCAGCAGAGAGGGGGCCTACGAGCAGTACTTC.

The chain carries TRBV4-1 and TRBJ1-2, with 7 bases aligning to TRBD1. Germline CDR1 MGHRA, CDR2 YSYEKL. CDR3 length: 15 residues. V lost 3 bases, J lost 2 bases, and 6 bases stayed unmatched. DNA of the CDR3: TGCGCCAGCAGCCAGCCGGGACAGAGGAACTATGGCTACACCTTC. Its protein product is CASSQPGQRNYGYTF.

This clone was seen once. J is TRBJ1-1 and V is TRBV9; 8 bases map to TRBD1. With V trimmed by 3 bases and J by 5 bases, 3 bases remained unmatched. CDR3 length equals 13 residues. Germline V lookup: CDR1 SGDLS, CDR2 YYNGEE. CDR3: CASSAGGRTEAFF. The CDR3 DNA sequence: TGTGCCAGCAGCGCAGGGGGCAGGACTGAAGCTTTCTTT.

V gene TRBV4-2 combines with J gene TRBJ1-1; weak D call: TRBD1 (5 bases). Germline assignment: CDR1 LGHNA and CDR2 YNFKEQ. Trimming stripped 3 bases from V and 6 bases from J, with 14 bases between. The CDR3 is 14 residues long. The CDR3 loop is CASSQGGVIAEAFF. As DNA, the CDR3 is TGTGCCAGCAGCCAGGGGGGGGTTATAGCTGAAGCTTTCTTT.

The chain uses TRBV2 and TRBJ1-4, with 8 bases that match TRBD1. The CDR3 is 14 amino acids. Germline V gives CDR1 SNHLY, CDR2 FYNNEI. J was trimmed by 7 bases and V by 6 bases; bases with no gene match: 7. CDR3 sequence: CASRVQGGGEKLFF. CDR3 nucleotides: TGTGCCAGCAGAGTACAGGGGGGAGGTGAAAAACTGTTTTTT.

This clone was counted a few times. V gene TRBV29-1 combines with J gene TRBJ1-5; D is possibly TRBD1 (5 bases). Trimming cost V 4 bases and J 9 bases, with 16 bases left between them. Germline V gene sequence: CDR1 SQVTM, CDR2 ANQGSEA. The CDR3 sequence is 13 residues long. The CDR3 protein is CSVGTGGVLPQHF. The DNA for the CDR3 is TGCAGCGTTGGGACGGGGGGGGTCTTGCCCCAGCATTTT.

The V and J genes are TRBV9 and TRBJ1-2, with TRBD1 identical over 7 bases. CDR3 length: 14 amino acids. The V gene's germline CDR1 is SGDLS and CDR2 YYNGEE. V lost 0 bases and J lost 4; bases outside the gene matches: 3. DNA of the CDR3: TGTGCCAGCAGCGTAGAGTGGACAGGCTATGGCTACACCTTC. As protein: CASSVEWTGYGYTF.

This chain uses TRBV5-1 with TRBJ2-7, with D perhaps TRBD1 (6 bases). The ends were cut back, 3 bases at V and 3 bases at J, with 16 bases in the middle. From germline, CDR1 is SGHRS and CDR2 YFSETQ. The length of the CDR3 is 15 residues. The CDR3 loop is CASSSRDTGIYEQYF. In DNA form, the CDR3 reads TGCGCCAGCAGCTCAAGGGACACCGGTATCTACGAGCAGTACTTC. Full variable domain (missing parts from reference TRBV5-1 and TRBJ2-7): KAGVTQTPRYLIKTRGQQVTLSCSPISGHRSVSWYQQTPGQGLQFLFEYFSETQRNKGNFPGRFSGRQFSNSRSEMNVSTLELGDSALYLCASSSRDTGIYEQYFGPGTRLTVT.